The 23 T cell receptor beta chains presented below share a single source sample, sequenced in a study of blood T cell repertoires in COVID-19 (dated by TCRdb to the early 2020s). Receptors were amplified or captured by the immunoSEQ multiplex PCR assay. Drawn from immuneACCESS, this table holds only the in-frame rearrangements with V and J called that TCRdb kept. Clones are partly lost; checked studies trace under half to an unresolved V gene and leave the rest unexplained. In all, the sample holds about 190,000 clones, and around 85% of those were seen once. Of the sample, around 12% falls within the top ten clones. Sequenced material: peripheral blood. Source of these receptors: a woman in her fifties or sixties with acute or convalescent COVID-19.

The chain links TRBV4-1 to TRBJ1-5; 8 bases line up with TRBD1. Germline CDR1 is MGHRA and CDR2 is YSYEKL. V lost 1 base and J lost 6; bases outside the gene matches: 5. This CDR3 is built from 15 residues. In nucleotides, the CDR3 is TGCGCCAGCAGCCAAGTTCAGGGGGCGGGTCAGCCCCAGCATTTT. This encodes CASSQVQGAGQPQHF.

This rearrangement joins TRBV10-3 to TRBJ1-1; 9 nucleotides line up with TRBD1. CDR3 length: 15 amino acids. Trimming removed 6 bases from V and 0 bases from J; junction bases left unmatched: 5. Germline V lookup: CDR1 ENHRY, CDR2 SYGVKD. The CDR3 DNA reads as TGTGCCATCAGCCTGACAGGGGGTCTGAACACTGAAGCTTTCTTT. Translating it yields CAISLTGGLNTEAFF.

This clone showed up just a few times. CDR3: CASSLLDSLNTEAFF. The CDR3 DNA reads TGTGCCAGCAGTTTATTGGACAGCTTGAACACTGAAGCTTTCTTT. The chain recombines TRBV27 with TRBJ1-1; D may be TRBD1 (6 bases). CDR1 and CDR2 (germline): MNHEY, SMNVEV (reference sequence). The V end lost 1 base, the J end lost 0 bases, and 9 bases lay between the germline ends. There are 15 residues in the CDR3.

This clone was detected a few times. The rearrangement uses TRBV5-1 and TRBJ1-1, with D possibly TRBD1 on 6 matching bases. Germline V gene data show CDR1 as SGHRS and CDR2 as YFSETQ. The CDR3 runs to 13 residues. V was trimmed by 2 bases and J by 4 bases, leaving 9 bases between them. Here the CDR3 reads CASSFWTATEAFF. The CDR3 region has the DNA TGCGCCAGCAGCTTCTGGACAGCCACTGAAGCTTTCTTT.

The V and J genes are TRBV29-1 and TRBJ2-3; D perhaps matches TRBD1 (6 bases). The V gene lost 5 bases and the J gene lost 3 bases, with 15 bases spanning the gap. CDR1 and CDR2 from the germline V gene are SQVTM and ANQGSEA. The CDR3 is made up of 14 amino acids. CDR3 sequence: CSVTQGSPTDTQYF. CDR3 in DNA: TGCAGCGTTACACAGGGATCCCCGACAGATACGCAGTATTTT.

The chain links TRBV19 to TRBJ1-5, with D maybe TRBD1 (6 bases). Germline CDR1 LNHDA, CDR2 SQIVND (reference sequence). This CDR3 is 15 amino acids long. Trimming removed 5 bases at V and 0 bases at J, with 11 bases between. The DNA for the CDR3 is TGTGCCAGTAGTGGACAGAGCCTTAGCAATCAGCCCCAGCATTTT. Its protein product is CASSGQSLSNQPQHF.

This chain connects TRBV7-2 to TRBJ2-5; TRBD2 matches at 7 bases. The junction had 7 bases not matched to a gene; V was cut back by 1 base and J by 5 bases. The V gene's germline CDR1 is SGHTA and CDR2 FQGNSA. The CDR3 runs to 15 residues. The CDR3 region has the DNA TGTGCCAGCAGCTTAGGGGCGGGAGAGGTGGAGACCCAGTACTTC. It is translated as CASSLGAGEVETQYF.

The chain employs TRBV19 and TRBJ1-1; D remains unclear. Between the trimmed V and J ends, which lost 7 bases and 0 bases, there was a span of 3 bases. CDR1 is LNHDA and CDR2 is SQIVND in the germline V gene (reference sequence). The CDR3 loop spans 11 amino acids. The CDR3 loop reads CASKLNTEAFF. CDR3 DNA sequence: TGTGCCAGTAAGCTGAACACTGAAGCTTTCTTT.

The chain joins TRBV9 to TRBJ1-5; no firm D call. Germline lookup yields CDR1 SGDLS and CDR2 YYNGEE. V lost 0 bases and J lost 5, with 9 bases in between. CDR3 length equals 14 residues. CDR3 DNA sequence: TGTGCCAGCAGCGTAGCCCCCTCCGATCAGCCCCAGCATTTT. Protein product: CASSVAPSDQPQHF.

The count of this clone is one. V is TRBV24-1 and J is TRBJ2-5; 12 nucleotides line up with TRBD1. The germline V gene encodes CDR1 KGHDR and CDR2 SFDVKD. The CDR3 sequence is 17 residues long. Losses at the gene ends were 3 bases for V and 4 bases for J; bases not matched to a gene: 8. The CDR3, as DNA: TGTGCCACCAGTGATCCCGGGACAGGGGGCTCGGTAGAGACCCAGTACTTC. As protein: CATSDPGTGGSVETQYF.

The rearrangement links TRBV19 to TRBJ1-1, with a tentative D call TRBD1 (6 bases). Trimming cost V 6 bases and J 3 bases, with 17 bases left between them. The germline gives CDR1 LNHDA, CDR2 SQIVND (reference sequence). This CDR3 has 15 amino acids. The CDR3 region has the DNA TGTGCCAGTAGCCCAACCACGGGACACCACACTGAAGCTTTCTTT. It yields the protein CASSPTTGHHTEAFF.

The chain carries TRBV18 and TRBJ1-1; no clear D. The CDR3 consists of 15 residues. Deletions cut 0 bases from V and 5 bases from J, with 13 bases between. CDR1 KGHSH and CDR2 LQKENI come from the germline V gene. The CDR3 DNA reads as TGTGCCAGCTCACCACCGAGCCACAGAGAAACTGAAGCTTTCTTT. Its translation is CASSPPSHRETEAFF.

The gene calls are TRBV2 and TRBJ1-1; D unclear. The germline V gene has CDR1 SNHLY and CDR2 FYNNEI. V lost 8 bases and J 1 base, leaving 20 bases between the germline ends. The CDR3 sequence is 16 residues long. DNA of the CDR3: TGTGCCAGCGCCCCCCCAGGCCACCCGGCGAACACTGAAGCTTTCTTT. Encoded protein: CASAPPGHPANTEAFF.

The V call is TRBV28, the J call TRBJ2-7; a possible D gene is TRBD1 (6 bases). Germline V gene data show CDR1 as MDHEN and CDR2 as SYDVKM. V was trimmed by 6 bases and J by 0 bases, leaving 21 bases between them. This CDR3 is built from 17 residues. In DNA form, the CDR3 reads TGTGCCAGCAGCTCACGGGGTTGGGGGCTCTACTCCTACGAGCAGTACTTC. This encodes CASSSRGWGLYSYEQYF.

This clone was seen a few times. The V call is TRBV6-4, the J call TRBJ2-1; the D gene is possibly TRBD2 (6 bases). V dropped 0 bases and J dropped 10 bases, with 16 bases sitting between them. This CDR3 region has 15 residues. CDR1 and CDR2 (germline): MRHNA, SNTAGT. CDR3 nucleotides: TGTGCCAGCAGTGACTCGGCCGGGGGTCTTGACGAGCAGTTCTTC. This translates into CASSDSAGGLDEQFF.

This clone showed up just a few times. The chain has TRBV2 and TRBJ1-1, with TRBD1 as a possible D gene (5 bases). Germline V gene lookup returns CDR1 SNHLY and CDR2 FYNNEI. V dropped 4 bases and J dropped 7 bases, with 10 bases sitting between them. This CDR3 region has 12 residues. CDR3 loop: CASSATAYEAFF. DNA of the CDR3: TGTGCCAGCAGTGCGACAGCCTATGAAGCTTTCTTT.

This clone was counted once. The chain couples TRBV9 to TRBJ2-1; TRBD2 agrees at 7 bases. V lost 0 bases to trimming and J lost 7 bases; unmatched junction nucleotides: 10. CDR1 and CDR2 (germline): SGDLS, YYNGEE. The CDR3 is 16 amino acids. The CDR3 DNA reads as TGTGCCAGCAGCGTAGGTGGAGCGGGGACGGTGAATGAGCAGTTCTTC. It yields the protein CASSVGGAGTVNEQFF.

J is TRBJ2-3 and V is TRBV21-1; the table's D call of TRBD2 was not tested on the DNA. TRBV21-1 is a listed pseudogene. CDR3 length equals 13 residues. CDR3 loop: CASSKPFTDTQYF. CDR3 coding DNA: TGTGCCAGCAGCAAACCGTTCACAGATACGCAGTATTTT.

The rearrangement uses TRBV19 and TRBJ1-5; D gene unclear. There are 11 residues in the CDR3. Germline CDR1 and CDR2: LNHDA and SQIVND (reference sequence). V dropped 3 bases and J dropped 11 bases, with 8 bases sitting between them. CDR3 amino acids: CASSIERTQHF. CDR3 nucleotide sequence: TGTGCCAGTAGTATCGAGAGGACCCAGCATTTT. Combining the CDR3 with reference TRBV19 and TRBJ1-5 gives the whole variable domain DGGITQSPKYLFRKEGQNVTLSCEQNLNHDAMYWYRQDPGQGLRLIYYSQIVNDFQKGDIAEGYSVSREKKESFPLTVTSAQKNPTAFYLCASSIERTQHFGDGTRLSIL.

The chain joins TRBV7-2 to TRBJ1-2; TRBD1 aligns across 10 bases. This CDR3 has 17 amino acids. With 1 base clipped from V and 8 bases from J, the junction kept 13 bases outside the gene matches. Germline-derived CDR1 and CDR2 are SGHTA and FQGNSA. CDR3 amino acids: CASSLEGTGAPSRGYTF. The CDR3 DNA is TGTGCCAGCAGCTTAGAAGGGACAGGGGCCCCCTCTAGGGGCTACACCTTC.

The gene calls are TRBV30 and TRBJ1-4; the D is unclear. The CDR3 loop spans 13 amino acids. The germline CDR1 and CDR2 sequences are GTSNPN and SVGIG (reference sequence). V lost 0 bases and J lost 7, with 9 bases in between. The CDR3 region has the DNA TGTGCCTGGAGTGTACAGAGGGCTGAAAAACTGTTTTTT. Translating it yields CAWSVQRAEKLFF.

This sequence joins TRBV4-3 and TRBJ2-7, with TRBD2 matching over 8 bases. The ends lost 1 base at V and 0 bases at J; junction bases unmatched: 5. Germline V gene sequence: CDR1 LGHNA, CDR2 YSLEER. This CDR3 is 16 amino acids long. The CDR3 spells CASSQVAGFSSYEQYF. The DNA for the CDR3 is TGCGCCAGCAGCCAAGTAGCGGGATTTAGCTCCTACGAGCAGTACTTC.

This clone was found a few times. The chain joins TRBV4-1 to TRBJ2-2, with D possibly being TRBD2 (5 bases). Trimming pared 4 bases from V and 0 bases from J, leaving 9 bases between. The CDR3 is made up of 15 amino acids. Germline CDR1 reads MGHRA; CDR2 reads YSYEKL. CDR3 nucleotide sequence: TGCGCCAGCAGCCCGGGAACTGCGAACACCGGGGAGCTGTTTTTT. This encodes CASSPGTANTGELFF.